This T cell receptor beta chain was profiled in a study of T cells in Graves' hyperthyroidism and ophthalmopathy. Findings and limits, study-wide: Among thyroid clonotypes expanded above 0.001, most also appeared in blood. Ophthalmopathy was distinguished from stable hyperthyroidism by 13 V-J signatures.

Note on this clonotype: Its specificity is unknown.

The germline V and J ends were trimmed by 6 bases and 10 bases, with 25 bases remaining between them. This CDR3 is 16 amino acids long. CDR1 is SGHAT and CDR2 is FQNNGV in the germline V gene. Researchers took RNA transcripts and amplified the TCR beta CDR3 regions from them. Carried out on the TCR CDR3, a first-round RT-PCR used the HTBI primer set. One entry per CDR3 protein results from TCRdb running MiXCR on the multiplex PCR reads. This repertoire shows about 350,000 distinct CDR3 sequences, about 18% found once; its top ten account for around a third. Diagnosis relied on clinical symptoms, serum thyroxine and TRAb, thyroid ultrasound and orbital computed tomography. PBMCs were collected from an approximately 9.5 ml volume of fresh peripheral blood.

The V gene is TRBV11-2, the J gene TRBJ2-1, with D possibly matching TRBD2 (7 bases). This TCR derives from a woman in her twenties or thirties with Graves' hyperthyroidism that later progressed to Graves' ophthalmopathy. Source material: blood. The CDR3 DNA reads TGTGCCAGCAGGTTATGGGGGCAGGGAGGGCTCAGGGAGCAGTTCTTC. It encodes CASRLWGQGGLREQFF.